These 18 T cell receptor beta chains were all obtained from the same sample, sequenced in a study of cytomegalovirus exposure and HLA in healthy donors. PCR amplification relied on 60 Vbeta primers (plus 13 Jbeta primers). Sequenced by immunoSEQ multiplex PCR; TCRdb stores in-frame clones only, minus some. The profile covers over 150,000 clones, with about 77% appearing a single time and roughly 3% taken by the ten largest. Material: PBMCs. The receptors were gathered from a woman in her 30s in good health and CMV-seronegative.

This clone was detected only once. The J gene is TRBJ1-1, the V gene TRBV4-2, with D maybe TRBD1 (6 bases). Trimming removed 0 bases at V and 5 bases at J, with 13 bases between. The V gene's germline CDR1 is LGHNA and CDR2 YNFKEQ. This CDR3 is built from 15 residues. CDR3 sequence: CASSQDQGRRTEAFF. As DNA, the CDR3 is TGTGCCAGCAGCCAAGATCAGGGGCGTCGGACTGAAGCTTTCTTT.

This chain uses TRBV27 with TRBJ2-7, with 7 bases matching TRBD1. The ends lost 3 bases at V and 1 base at J; junction bases unmatched: 0. The CDR3 runs to 13 residues. CDR1 is MNHEY, CDR2 SMNVEV, per germline (reference sequence). The CDR3 spells CASSLGQSYEQYF. The CDR3 DNA is TGTGCCAGCAGTTTGGGACAGTCCTACGAGCAGTACTTC.

The chain links TRBV7-2 to TRBJ2-3; the match to TRBD2 covers 7 bases. The CDR3 contains 13 residues. CDR1 SGHTA and CDR2 FQGNSA come from the germline V gene. V gave up 6 bases and J gave up 6 bases; unmatched junction bases: 6. The CDR3 is CASSGLVSDTQYF. CDR3 DNA sequence: TGTGCCAGCAGTGGACTAGTTTCGGATACGCAGTATTTT.

CDR3 sequence (DNA): TGTGCCAGCAGCCAGAATAGCGGGGGGGCAAATGAGCAGTTCTTC. Translation: CASSQNSGGANEQFF. The chain has TRBV7-2 and TRBJ2-1; TRBD2 aligns across 11 bases. The CDR3 totals 15 residues. With V trimmed by 5 bases and J by 7 bases, 7 bases remained unmatched. Germline CDR1 SGHTA, CDR2 FQGNSA. Looking up the rest from reference TRBV7-2 and TRBJ2-1 gives the full variable domain: GAGVSQSPSNKVTEKGKDVELRCDPISGHTALYWYRQSLGQGLEFLIYFQGNSAPDKSGLPSDRFSAERTGGSVSTLTIQRTQQEDSAVYLCASSQNSGGANEQFFGPGTRLTVL.

With respect to this clone: Within the sample, other DNA sequences also encode this same CDR3. The chain couples TRBV2 to TRBJ1-1; D call uncertain. The CDR3 runs 13 residues. The germline CDR1 and CDR2 sequences are SNHLY and FYNNEI. Trimming pared 6 bases from V and 3 bases from J, leaving 11 bases between. This CDR3 is CASSPLSYTEAFF. The DNA of the CDR3 is TGTGCCAGCAGCCCTCTATCGTACACTGAAGCTTTCTTT.

This chain joins TRBV11-1 and TRBJ1-2; TRBD1 aligns across 10 bases. The J segment lost 5 bases and the V segment lost 5 bases, leaving 8 bases of the junction unmatched. Per germline, CDR1 SGHAT and CDR2 FQDESV (reference sequence). The CDR3 extends over 15 amino acids. The CDR3 spells CASSPPGQGLYGYTF. The CDR3 nucleotides read TGTGCCAGCAGCCCCCCGGGACAGGGGCTATATGGCTACACCTTC. The full variable domain, its missing parts supplied by reference TRBV11-1 and TRBJ1-2, is EAEVAQSPRYKITEKSQAVAFWCDPISGHATLYWYRQILGQGPELLVQFQDESVVDDSQLPKDRFSAERLKGVDSTLKIQPAELGDSAMYLCASSPPGQGLYGYTFGSGTRLTVV.

The chain carries TRBV15 and TRBJ1-2; D ambiguous. V lost 0 bases, J lost 3 bases, and 11 bases lay in between. There are 15 residues in the CDR3. CDR1 and CDR2 (germline): LNHNV, YYDKDF (reference sequence). The CDR3 nucleotides are TGTGCCACCAGCAGAGATGGCAACACAGACTATGGCTACACCTTC. Translating it yields CATSRDGNTDYGYTF.

CDR3 protein: CATSGSGGVDTQYF. The CDR3 nucleotides read TGCGCCACCTCGGGTAGCGGGGGGGTTGATACGCAGTATTTT. The chain combines TRBV4-1 with TRBJ2-3; 11 bases align to TRBD2. The V gene's germline CDR1 is MGHRA and CDR2 YSYEKL. CDR3 length: 14 amino acids. With V trimmed by 10 bases and J by 6 bases, 9 bases remained unmatched.

This sequence joins TRBV18 and TRBJ2-3; 7 bases are shared with TRBD1. Germline CDR1 is KGHSH and CDR2 is LQKENI. CDR3 size: 14 residues. V gave up 3 bases and J gave up 4 bases; unmatched junction bases: 4. CDR3: CASSPATGADTQYF. In nucleotides, the CDR3 is TGTGCCAGCTCACCCGCTACAGGGGCAGATACGCAGTATTTT.

Only a few counts were recorded for this clone. The J gene is TRBJ1-2, the V gene TRBV5-1; D unclear. CDR3 length equals 12 residues. Germline V gene sequence: CDR1 SGHRS, CDR2 YFSETQ. V was cut by 0 bases and J by 8 bases, with 8 bases left in between. The CDR3 spells CASSLDASGYTF. The CDR3 nucleotides are TGCGCCAGCAGCTTGGATGCGTCCGGCTACACCTTC.

Only a few counts were recorded for this clone. The chain carries TRBV7-2 and TRBJ2-1, with D possibly matching TRBD2 (6 bases). The CDR3 consists of 14 residues. Germline loops: CDR1 SGHTA, CDR2 FQGNSA. V lost 3 bases, J lost 12 bases, and 18 bases lay in between. The CDR3, as DNA: TGTGCCAGCAGCTTGCGAGCGGGTGGTGGGGGGCAGTTCTTC. Translation: CASSLRAGGGGQFF.

This rearrangement joins TRBV7-2 to TRBJ2-3; D possibly corresponds to TRBD1 (5 bases). This CDR3 has 14 residues. Germline CDR1 SGHTA, CDR2 FQGNSA. With 7 bases removed from V and 2 bases from J, the gap between germline ends came to 13 bases. CDR3 nucleotide sequence: TGTGCCAGCACCCAAAAGGGGAACACAGATACGCAGTATTTT. Protein sequence: CASTQKGNTDTQYF.

V and J are TRBV5-1 and TRBJ2-3, with 11 bases that match TRBD2. The CDR3 is made up of 18 amino acids. Germline V gene sequence: CDR1 SGHRS, CDR2 YFSETQ. After removal of 0 bases from V and 1 base from J, the junction contained 7 bases not matched to a gene. The chain's CDR3 is CASSLVASGRIGTDTQYF. DNA of the CDR3: TGCGCCAGCAGCTTGGTAGCTAGCGGGAGGATCGGCACAGATACGCAGTATTTT.

The chain uses TRBV14 and TRBJ1-2; 8 bases match TRBD1. The CDR3 is 14 amino acids. Losses at the gene ends were 2 bases for V and 11 bases for J; bases not matched to a gene: 10. Germline-derived CDR1 and CDR2 are SGHDN and FVKESK. CDR3 amino acids: CASSQTGTGSGYTF. The CDR3 DNA is TGTGCCAGCAGCCAAACCGGGACAGGATCTGGTTACACCTTC.

The V call is TRBV5-5, the J call TRBJ1-2; D gene unclear. V was trimmed by 1 base and J by 1 base, leaving 11 bases between them. Germline CDR1 SGHKS, CDR2 YYEKEE (reference sequence). CDR3 length equals 15 residues. The CDR3 protein is CASSLYQDFNYGYTF. DNA of the CDR3: TGTGCCAGCAGCTTGTATCAGGACTTTAACTATGGCTACACCTTC.

The chain carries TRBV6-1 and TRBJ2-3; TRBD1 might be the D (5 bases). V was pared by 2 bases and J by 4 bases, with 7 bases between. The CDR3 length is 13 residues. CDR1 and CDR2 from the germline V gene are MNHNS and SASEGT. CDR3 protein: CASSEIGADTQYF. The CDR3 bases are TGTGCCAGCAGTGAAATAGGGGCAGATACGCAGTATTTT.

This clone was found once. The J gene is TRBJ2-5, the V gene TRBV13; tentatively, D is TRBD2 (5 bases). Germline-derived CDR1 and CDR2 are PRHDT and FYEKMQ (reference sequence). The CDR3 runs to 14 residues. V gave up 2 bases and J gave up 1 base, with 8 bases separating them. The CDR3 nucleotides are TGTGCCAGCAGCTTAATTGGGAGCCAAGAGACCCAGTACTTC. Translated: CASSLIGSQETQYF.

The chain uses TRBV7-9 and TRBJ2-1; 9 positions match TRBD2. V dropped 2 bases and J dropped 8; count of bases not matched to a gene: 7. This CDR3 is 15 amino acids long. Germline V CDR1 and CDR2: SEHNR, FQNEAQ (reference sequence). The CDR3 reads CASSLPSGAPHEQFF. The DNA of the CDR3 is TGTGCCAGCAGCTTACCTAGCGGGGCCCCTCATGAGCAGTTCTTC.